Below are 18 T cell receptor beta chains sequenced from a single sample in a study of response to subunit inactivated influenza vaccine. TCRdb independently ran MiXCR on the RT-PCR reads; one entry per CDR3 protein. Here the sample spans around 580,000 distinct CDR3 sequences, about 15% being singletons. Specimen: PBMCs from blood, collected about 12 days after vaccination. These receptors all come from a man over 45 who received an inactivated influenza vaccine.

This clonotype was recorded many times. The chain links TRBV10-3 to TRBJ2-1, with 11 bases that match TRBD2. CDR1 ENHRY and CDR2 SYGVKD come from the germline V gene. V dropped 11 bases and J dropped 8; count of bases not matched to a gene: 11. The CDR3 has 14 residues. In nucleotides, the CDR3 is TGTGCCTCACTGAGAGGTAGCGGGAGGGATGAGCAGTTCTTC. Amino acids: CASLRGSGRDEQFF.

This rearrangement joins TRBV28 to TRBJ2-7; 8 bases fit TRBD2. The J segment lost 2 bases and the V segment lost 6 bases, leaving 3 bases of the junction unmatched. The CDR3 has 13 amino acids. Per the germline V gene, CDR1 is MDHEN and CDR2 is SYDVKM. The CDR3 is CASRRLAPYEQYF. In DNA, the CDR3 is TGTGCCAGCAGGAGACTAGCGCCCTACGAGCAGTACTTC.

The chain recombines TRBV11-2 with TRBJ2-7; TRBD2 aligns across 13 bases. The CDR3 covers 15 residues. Trimming at V came to 4 bases and at J to 2 bases, leaving 2 bases not matched to a gene. Germline V gives CDR1 SGHAT, CDR2 FQNNGV. CDR3 in DNA: TGTGCCAGCAGCTGGGGGACTAGCGGGACCTACGAGCAGTACTTC. This gives the protein CASSWGTSGTYEQYF.

This chain uses TRBV3-1 with TRBJ1-6; D perhaps matches TRBD1 (5 bases). The CDR3 totals 15 residues. V gave up 6 bases and J gave up 3 bases, with 12 bases separating them. Germline values: CDR1 LGHDT, CDR2 YNNKEL (reference sequence). CDR3 DNA: TGTGCCAGCAGTGCCCGACAGAGCTATAATTCACCCCTCCACTTT. Translated: CASSARQSYNSPLHF.

This clonotype was detected only a few times. The V and J genes are TRBV6-5 and TRBJ2-1; D call uncertain. The length of the CDR3 is 15 residues. V lost 4 bases to trimming and J lost 6 bases, with 16 bases between them. Germline V gene sequence: CDR1 MNHEY, CDR2 SVGAGI. This chain's CDR3 is CASSLDPNFSNEQFF. The CDR3 DNA follows: TGTGCCAGCAGTTTAGACCCCAATTTCTCCAATGAGCAGTTCTTC.

This clonotype was seen ten or more times. The chain employs TRBV12-3 or TRBV12-4 and TRBJ2-3; 9 positions match TRBD1. V lost 6 bases to trimming and J lost 2 bases; unmatched junction nucleotides: 6. The CDR3 extends over 15 amino acids. The CDR3 is CASSLGQGITDTQYF. The CDR3 DNA follows: TGTGCCAGCAGCCTGGGACAGGGAATCACAGATACGCAGTATTTT.

This clonotype came up a few times. In DNA form, the CDR3 reads TGCGCCAGCAGCTTGGAACAGGGTGGGACTGAAGCTTTCTTT. Encoded protein: CASSLEQGGTEAFF. The chain combines TRBV5-1 with TRBJ1-1; tentative D call: TRBD1 (6 bases). V lost 0 bases and J 5 bases, leaving 11 bases between the germline ends. CDR3 length equals 14 residues. Per germline, CDR1 SGHRS and CDR2 YFSETQ.

The chain combines TRBV6-2 or TRBV6-3 with TRBJ2-5; TRBD2 matches at 9 bases. This CDR3 has 15 amino acids. J was trimmed by 4 bases and V by 6 bases; bases with no gene match: 9. Germline-derived CDR1 and CDR2 are MNHEY and SVGEGT. The DNA of the CDR3 is TGTGCCAGCAGACCCGGACTAGCGAGCAGAGAGACCCAGTACTTC. Translation gives CASRPGLASRETQYF.

In its sample, this clonotype was seen once. The chain uses TRBV9 and TRBJ2-7, with TRBD2 matching over 16 bases. V trimming: 5 bases; J trimming: 3 bases; junction bases outside the gene matches: 8. The germline V gene encodes CDR1 SGDLS and CDR2 YYNGEE. The CDR3 is 17 residues long. The CDR3 DNA reads as TGTGCCAGCAGTCCGGGACTAGCGGGAGGGCTCAACTACGAGCAGTACTTC. The encoded protein is CASSPGLAGGLNYEQYF.

The chain is built from TRBV4-1 and TRBJ2-1, with TRBD2 identical over 7 bases. CDR3 length equals 16 residues. Losses at the gene ends were 3 bases for V and 2 bases for J; bases not matched to a gene: 7. The germline CDR1 and CDR2 sequences are MGHRA and YSYEKL. The CDR3 reads CASSQYMGGAYNEQFF. DNA for the CDR3: TGCGCCAGCAGCCAGTATATGGGGGGGGCCTACAATGAGCAGTTCTTC.

This clonotype has just a few counts. The rearrangement uses TRBV12-3 or TRBV12-4 and TRBJ2-7; D might be TRBD1 (6 bases). Trimming stripped 9 bases from V and 3 bases from J, with 15 bases between. CDR3 length: 13 residues. CDR3 region: CASRAQGNYEQYF. CDR3 coding DNA: TGTGCCAGTCGGGCCCAGGGGAACTACGAGCAGTACTTC.

This clonotype has just a few counts. The CDR3 here is CASSPTGTSTGEQYF. The CDR3, as DNA: TGTGCCAGCAGCCCGACAGGAACCTCGACGGGAGAGCAGTACTTC. This chain links TRBV6-1 with TRBJ2-7; D may be TRBD1 (6 bases). V lost 6 bases, J lost 7 bases, and 22 bases lay in between. Germline V gene lookup returns CDR1 MNHNS and CDR2 SASEGT. The length of the CDR3 is 15 residues.

The chain is built from TRBV28 and TRBJ2-1; D could derive from TRBD1 or TRBD2 (5 bases each). Germline V gives CDR1 MDHEN, CDR2 SYDVKM. The CDR3 length is 12 residues. V was cut by 7 bases and J by 9 bases, with 13 bases left in between. The CDR3 region has the DNA TGTGCCAGCACAGGGAGAATCAGTGAGCAGTTCTTC. Translation gives CASTGRISEQFF.

The gene calls are TRBV7-2 and TRBJ2-1, with 7 bases that match TRBD2. V trimming: 7 bases; J trimming: 2 bases; junction bases outside the gene matches: 2. The CDR3 covers 13 residues. Germline-derived CDR1 and CDR2 are SGHTA and FQGNSA. Here the CDR3 DNA reads TGTGCCAGCAACCTAGCGGCCTACAATGAGCAGTTCTTC. Its protein is CASNLAAYNEQFF.

This clonotype was recorded at least ten times. V and J are TRBV6-2 or TRBV6-3 and TRBJ2-7; perhaps D is TRBD1 or TRBD2 (5 bases each). CDR1 MNHEY and CDR2 SVGEGT come from the germline V gene. The CDR3 runs to 13 residues. CDR3: CATRGRISYEQYF. The CDR3 bases are TGTGCTACACGGGGACGGATATCCTACGAGCAGTACTTC.

The rearrangement joins TRBV9 to TRBJ2-3, with D uncertain. This CDR3 is built from 15 residues. Germline values: CDR1 SGDLS, CDR2 YYNGEE. Trimming left V 4 bases short and J 5 bases short, with 17 bases between. The CDR3, as DNA: TGTGCCAGCAGCCCGACTTTGATTCTTGGAGATACGCAGTATTTT. Translation: CASSPTLILGDTQYF.

The genes are TRBV7-8 and TRBJ2-1, with TRBD2 matching 7 bases. The CDR3 covers 15 residues. With V trimmed by 8 bases and J by 4 bases, 11 bases remained unmatched. Germline CDR1 reads SGHVS; CDR2 reads FQNEAQ. CDR3 nucleotides: TGTGCCAGCGGTAAGGGCGGGAGACTTTACAATGAGCAGTTCTTC. This sequence encodes CASGKGGRLYNEQFF.

Many counts were recorded for this clonotype. The rearrangement links TRBV7-9 to TRBJ2-1; D is perhaps TRBD2 (7 bases). The V end was cut by 0 bases, the J end by 5 bases, with 8 bases between. Germline CDR1 reads SEHNR; CDR2 reads FQNEAQ (reference sequence). The CDR3 has 14 residues. CDR3 protein: CASSLAGGHNEQFF. CDR3 DNA sequence: TGTGCCAGCAGCTTAGCGGGGGGGCACAATGAGCAGTTCTTC.